The clone carrying this T cell receptor (beta chain) has a count of ten or more. TCR beta CDR3 regions were amplified from RNA transcripts. First-round RT-PCR targeting the TCR CDR3 was performed with the HTBI primer set. From the multiplex PCR reads, TCRdb called clonotypes with MiXCR, one entry per CDR3 protein. The repertoire holds about 640,000 distinct CDR3 sequences, with about 20% as singletons. Germline CDR1 SNHLY, CDR2 FYNNEI. V lost 4 bases and J 6 bases, leaving 23 bases between the germline ends. This CDR3 contains 17 residues. The data originate from a study of T cells in Graves' hyperthyroidism and ophthalmopathy. Study information: The blood sample was taken at first diagnosis, before treatment began.

The source is a young man with Graves' ophthalmopathy. V usage is TRBV2 and J usage is TRBJ2-3; D tentatively fits TRBD1 or TRBD2 (6 bases each). Sample: blood. In nucleotides, the CDR3 is TGTGCCAGCAGTGGGGGGCTGAGTTCTCCCCGGGGGGATACGCAGTATTTT. This gives the protein CASSGGLSSPRGDTQYF.